This TCR beta chain was recorded in a study of early T cells in non-severe SARS-CoV-2 infection (dated by TCRdb to the early 2020s). For the study in its entirety: Because TCR sequencing was done on bulk RNA from unsorted whole blood, the alpha and beta chains could not be paired.

Ten or more counts support this clonotype. Its antigen remains undetermined. The record has no base qualities; no much larger clone is one base away. The paper's findings and limits, for the study overall: Matching against VDJdb was skewed toward anti-spike CD8 responses, likely underestimated virus-specific expansions, and missed private and CD4 specificities.

Library method: 5' RACE. The instrument given in TCRdb is NextSeq 500. The TCR library protocol attached unique molecular identifiers to individual cDNA molecules to correct for sequencing error and PCR bias. TCR alpha and beta chains were both sequenced, and the abundances of alpha and beta sequences in each sample were closely correlated with each other. The study's own analysis went as follows. V gene, J gene and CDR3 annotation of TCR sequences was performed with Decombinator V4. TCRs were defined as expanded if a significant change between any two time points was detected under a Poisson model with p below 0.0001. TCR abundances were normalised to the total number of TCRs sequenced in each sample and reported as counts per million. MAIT TCRs were defined by TRAV1-2 paired with TRAJ12, TRAJ20 or TRAJ33, and iNKT TCRs by TRAV10 paired with TRAJ18. VDJdb, accessed 1 November 2021, was searched for CMV, EBV and SARS-CoV-2 annotated TCRs, excluding TCRs annotated for multiple antigens. The raw public data were reprocessed by TCRdb itself: fastp quality trimming at Q25, MiXCR clonotype calling, in-frame beta chains only. Rows merge per CDR3 protein into single entries with the most common DNA and genes. The V and J calls and clone size are TCRdb's, not the authors'. Counted in this sample were around 62,000 distinct CDR3 sequences; roughly 12% of them appeared once. The ten largest clones add up to over 3% of the sample.

V has 4 bases trimmed and J has 0 bases trimmed; junction bases matching no gene number 6. CDR1 and CDR2, per the germline V gene, are ENHRY and SYGVKD. There are 16 amino acids in the CDR3, from cysteine to phenylalanine inclusive. Only the CDR3 DNA stays, 48 bases, in frame from base 1. The study was a case-control design nested within a healthcare worker cohort in London, UK, with weekly nasopharyngeal swab PCR tests and blood sampling. Healthcare workers were enrolled in the week of the UK lockdown, from 23 to 31 March 2020, and were followed every week for up to roughly 15 weeks. This receptor was identified in an adult who was a healthcare worker with PCR-confirmed SARS-CoV-2 infection or an uninfected control (not recorded which). The sequenced sample was whole blood. This sequence uses TRBV10-3 and TRBJ2-7, and 10 bases in between align with TRBD2. The CDR3 reads CAISAWTSGHSYEQYF. The DNA sequence reads TGTGCCATCAGTGCCTGGACTAGCGGTCACTCCTACGAGCAGTACTTC.